The clone carrying this T cell receptor beta chain was seen a single time. Cohorts were based on clinical histories the participants reported. The entry originates in a study of blood T cell repertoires in COVID-19. At the level of the study: The origin of the acute and convalescent COVID-19 samples was the United States, Italy and Spain.

Per the study methods: Amplification with reference gene primers provided the estimates of nucleated cell counts. Method: immunoSEQ multiplex PCR; TCRdb's copy keeps in-frame clones and lacks some. V, J and clone size are those of that table, while D and trimming were read from the DNA. The table shows 200,000 to 250,000 clones, with approximately 78% occurring only once. The germline CDR1 and CDR2 sequences are GTSNPN and SVGIG (reference sequence). V was pared by 3 bases and J by 6 bases, with 18 bases between. The CDR3 spans 15 residues. This chain links TRBV30 with TRBJ2-1; tentatively, D is TRBD2 (6 bases). This receptor was identified in a man aged 35 to 55 who had recovered from COVID-19. The source material was PBMCs or T cells enriched from blood (not recorded which). The DNA for the CDR3 is TGTGCCTGGAGACGGCTGGGGCGGGAAGGCAATGAGCAGTTCTTC. Amino acid sequence: CAWRRLGREGNEQFF.